This T cell receptor (beta chain) was documented in a study of Graves' ophthalmopathy and Graves' hyperthyroidism. Many counts were recorded for this clonotype. Amplification from RNA transcripts yielded the TCR beta CDR3 regions. Investigators did first-round RT-PCR with HTBI primers, then second-round multiplex PCR. TCRdb reanalysed the multiplex PCR reads using MiXCR and keeps one entry per CDR3 protein. This sample has more than 1,000,000 distinct CDR3 sequences, with roughly two fifths found just once. The material sequenced was peripheral blood or thyroid tissue (not recorded which). This clonotype originated in an adult man with Graves' hyperthyroidism.

The CDR3 is CASSLFTGGSPLHF. The CDR3 region has the DNA TGCGCCAGCAGCTTGTTCACAGGGGGATCACCCCTCCACTTT. J is TRBJ1-6 and V is TRBV5-1; 8 nucleotides align to TRBD1. CDR3 length: 14 residues. Trimming at V came to 1 base and at J to 10 bases, leaving 4 bases not matched to a gene. The germline V gene encodes CDR1 SGHRS and CDR2 YFSETQ.